The present entry profiles one TCR beta chain with its context. The protocol was immunoSEQ multiplex PCR, while the TCRdb copy is restricted to in-frame clones and leaves out a portion. The sample has about 330,000 clones; roughly two thirds are singletons. This entry comes from a study of cytotoxic CD8 clonotypes in ibrutinib-treated CLL. Across the study: When averaged across all of the samples, the counts came to approximately 280,000 productive templates and 80,000 to 100,000 productive rearrangements.

This CDR3 spans 14 amino acids. Trimming at V came to 1 base and at J to 8 bases, leaving 7 bases not matched to a gene. CDR1 SGHKS and CDR2 YYEKEE come from the germline V gene (reference sequence). This TCR was sampled from a human donor with chronic lymphocytic leukemia. This chain connects TRBV5-5 to TRBJ2-3; TRBD2 matches 7 bases. This sample comprised PBMCs, obtained after 36 months of ibrutinib treatment. This chain's CDR3 is CASSLFAGVSTQYF. CDR3 bases: TGTGCCAGCAGCTTGTTTGCGGGAGTTTCTACGCAGTATTTT.